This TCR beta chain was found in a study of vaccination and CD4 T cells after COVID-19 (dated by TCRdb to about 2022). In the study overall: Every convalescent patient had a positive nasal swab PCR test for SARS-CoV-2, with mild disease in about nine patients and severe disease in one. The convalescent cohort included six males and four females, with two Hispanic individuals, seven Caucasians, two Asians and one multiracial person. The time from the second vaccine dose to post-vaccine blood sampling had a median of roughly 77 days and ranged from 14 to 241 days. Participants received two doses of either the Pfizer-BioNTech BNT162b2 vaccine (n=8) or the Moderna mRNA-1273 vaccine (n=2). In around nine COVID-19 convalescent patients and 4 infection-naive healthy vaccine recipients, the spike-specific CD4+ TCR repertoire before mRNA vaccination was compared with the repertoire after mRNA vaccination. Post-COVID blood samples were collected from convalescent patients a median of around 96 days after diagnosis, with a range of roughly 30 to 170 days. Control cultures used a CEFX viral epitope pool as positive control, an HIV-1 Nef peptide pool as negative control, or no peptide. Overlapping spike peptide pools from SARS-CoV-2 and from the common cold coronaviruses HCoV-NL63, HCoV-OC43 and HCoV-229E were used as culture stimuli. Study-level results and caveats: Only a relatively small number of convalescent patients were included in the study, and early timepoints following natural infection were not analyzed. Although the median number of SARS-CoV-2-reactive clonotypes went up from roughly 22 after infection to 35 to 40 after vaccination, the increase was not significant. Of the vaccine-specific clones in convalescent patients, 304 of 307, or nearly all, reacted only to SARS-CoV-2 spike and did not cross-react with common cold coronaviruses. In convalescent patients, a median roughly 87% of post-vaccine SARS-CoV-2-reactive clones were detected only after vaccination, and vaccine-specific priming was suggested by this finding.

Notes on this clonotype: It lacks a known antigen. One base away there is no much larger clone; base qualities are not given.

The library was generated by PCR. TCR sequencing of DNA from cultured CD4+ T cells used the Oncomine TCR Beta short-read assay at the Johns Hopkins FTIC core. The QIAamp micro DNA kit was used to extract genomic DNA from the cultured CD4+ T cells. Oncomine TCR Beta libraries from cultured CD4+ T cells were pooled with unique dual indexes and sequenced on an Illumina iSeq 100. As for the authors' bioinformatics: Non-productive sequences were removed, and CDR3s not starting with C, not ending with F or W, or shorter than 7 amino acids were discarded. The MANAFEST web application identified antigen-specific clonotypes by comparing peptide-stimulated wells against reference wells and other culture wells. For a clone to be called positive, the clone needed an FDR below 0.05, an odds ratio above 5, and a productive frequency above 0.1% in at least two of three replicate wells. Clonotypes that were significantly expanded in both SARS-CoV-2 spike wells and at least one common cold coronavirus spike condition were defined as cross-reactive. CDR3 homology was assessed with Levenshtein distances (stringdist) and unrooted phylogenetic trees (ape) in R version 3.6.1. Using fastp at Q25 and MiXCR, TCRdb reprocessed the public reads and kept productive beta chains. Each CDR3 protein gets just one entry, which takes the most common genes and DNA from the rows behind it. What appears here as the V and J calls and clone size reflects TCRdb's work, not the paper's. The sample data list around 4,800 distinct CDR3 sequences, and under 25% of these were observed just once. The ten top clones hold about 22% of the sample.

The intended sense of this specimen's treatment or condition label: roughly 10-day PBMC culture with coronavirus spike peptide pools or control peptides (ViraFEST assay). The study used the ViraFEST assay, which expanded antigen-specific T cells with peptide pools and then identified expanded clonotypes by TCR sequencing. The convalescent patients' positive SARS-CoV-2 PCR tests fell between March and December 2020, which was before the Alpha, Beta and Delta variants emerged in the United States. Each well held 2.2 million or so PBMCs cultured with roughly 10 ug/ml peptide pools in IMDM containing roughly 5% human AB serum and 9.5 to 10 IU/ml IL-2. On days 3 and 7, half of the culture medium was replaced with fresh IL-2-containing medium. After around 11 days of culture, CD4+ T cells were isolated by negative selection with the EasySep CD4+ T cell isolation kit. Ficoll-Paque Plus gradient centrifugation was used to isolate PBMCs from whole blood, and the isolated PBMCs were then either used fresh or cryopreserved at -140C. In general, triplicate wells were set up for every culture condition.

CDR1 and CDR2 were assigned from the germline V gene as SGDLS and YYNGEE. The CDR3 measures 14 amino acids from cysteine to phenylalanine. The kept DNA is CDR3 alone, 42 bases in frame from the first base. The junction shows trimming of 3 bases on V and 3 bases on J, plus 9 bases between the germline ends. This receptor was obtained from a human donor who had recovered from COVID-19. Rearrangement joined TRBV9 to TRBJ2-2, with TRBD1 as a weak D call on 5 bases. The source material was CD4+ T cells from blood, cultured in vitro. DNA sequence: TGTGCCAGCAGCGAAGACAGCTACACCGGGGAGCTGTTTTTT. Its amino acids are CASSEDSYTGELFF.